Many counts were recorded for the clone carrying this T cell receptor beta chain. Antigen specificity is unknown. The CDR3 is 12 amino acids. Germline CDR1 and CDR2: DFQATT and SNEGSKA (reference sequence). V dropped 6 bases and J dropped 7 bases, with 12 bases sitting between them. These data come from a study of T cell repertoires in cytomegalovirus infection. Across the whole study: Matching HLA type, along with CMV infection, was indicated by public TCR beta signatures.

TCRdb re-derived calls from the reads in MiXCR, one entry per CDR3 protein. The sample holds about 230,000 distinct CDR3 sequences; 6.5% are singletons and the top ten take around 6.9%. Study-level findings and limits: CMV-specific HLA-C-restricted TCR beta clonotypes dominated the ex vivo response.

This sequence joins TRBV20-1 and TRBJ2-2; D remains unclear. Sequencing was carried out using PBMCs. The origin of this receptor is a human donor in good health (CMV status not recorded). Some clones in this sample may be carry-over from other donors' samples. The DNA for the CDR3 is TGCAGTGCCAAAGTACCGGGCGGGGAGCTGTTTTTT. Translating gives CSAKVPGGELFF.